The source of this T cell receptor (beta chain) is a study of blood T cell repertoires in COVID-19. About the study: Collection of acute and convalescent COVID-19 samples took place in the United States, Italy and Spain. T cells, B-cell-depleted T cells, or PBMCs supplied cDNA or gDNA.

How the authors handled the data: Nucleated cell counts were estimated from reference gene primer amplification. Profiled with immunoSEQ multiplex PCR; TCRdb holds only in-frame clones, not every one. V, J and clone size were drawn from that table, and D and trimming were deduced from the DNA. Here the sample spans 220,000 or so clones, roughly 90% being singletons. Trimming removed 0 bases from V and 7 bases from J; junction bases left unmatched: 3. The germline V gene has CDR1 LGHNA and CDR2 YNFKEQ. This CDR3 is 15 amino acids long. The sequencing input was peripheral blood. This clonotype was sampled from a man between 60 and 75 years old who had recovered from COVID-19. The V and J genes are TRBV4-2 and TRBJ1-4, with TRBD1 matching over 9 bases. For the CDR3, the DNA is TGTGCCAGCAGCCAAGAGTGGGACAGGGCTGAAAAACTGTTTTTT. Its translation: CASSQEWDRAEKLFF.